The 9 T cell receptor beta chains reported below all come from one sample, sequenced in a study of Ad26.COV2.S vaccination and SARS-CoV-2 variants. Specified treatment: roughly 20 received Ad26.COV2.S at low or high dose, single or two shots; about 5 received placebo; per-sample allocation not given. Sampling occurred on day 63 after the first vaccine or placebo injection. Sequencing used immunoSEQ multiplex PCR; TCRdb keeps in-frame clones, though not all of them. This table holds fewer than 900,000 clones, roughly 90% found once. The input for sequencing was peripheral blood, taken in a trial of Ad26.COV2.S vaccine versus placebo. These receptors were collected from a person between 18 and 65 years old who received the Ad26.COV2.S COVID-19 vaccine or a placebo.

The CDR3 sequence is CASSGDSGSYNSPLHF. DNA for the CDR3: TGTGCCAGCAGCGGGGACAGTGGCTCCTATAATTCACCCCTCCACTTT. The chain employs TRBV7-6 and TRBJ1-6; 7 bases agree with TRBD1. The germline V gene has CDR1 SGHVS and CDR2 FNYEAQ. V gave up 5 bases and J gave up 0 bases; unmatched junction bases: 4. The CDR3 spans 16 residues.

Comment on this clone: Different DNA sequences within this sample yield the same CDR3. This sequence joins TRBV19 and TRBJ2-5; D not certain. The V and J ends lost 4 bases and 5 bases respectively, with 5 bases between them. Germline loops: CDR1 LNHDA, CDR2 SQIVND (reference sequence). CDR3 length: 11 amino acids. The CDR3 spells CASSTQETQYF. The CDR3 DNA reads as TGTGCCAGTAGTACTCAGGAGACCCAGTACTTC.

This rearrangement joins TRBV27 to TRBJ1-6; D perhaps matches TRBD1 (5 bases). This CDR3 contains 13 residues. The germline V and J ends were trimmed by 9 bases and 2 bases, with 8 bases remaining between them. Germline-derived CDR1 and CDR2 are MNHEY and SMNVEV (reference sequence). CDR3 coding DNA: TGTGCCAGGGGGGGGGCCTATAATTCACCCCTCCACTTT. Its translation: CARGGAYNSPLHF.

The CDR3 region is CASSYSSQGPYEQYF. The CDR3 bases are TGTGCCAGCAGTTACTCGAGTCAGGGCCCCTACGAGCAGTACTTC. The chain combines TRBV6-5 with TRBJ2-7; D may be TRBD1 (5 bases). Deletions cut 0 bases from V and 2 bases from J, with 11 bases between. The CDR3 consists of 15 residues. Germline V gene sequence: CDR1 MNHEY, CDR2 SVGAGI.

The rearrangement joins TRBV7-9 to TRBJ2-3, with 12 nucleotides matching TRBD2. Trimming cost V 2 bases and J 5 bases; bases outside gene matches: 5. This CDR3 spans 16 amino acids. In germline, CDR1 is SEHNR, CDR2 FQNEAQ (reference sequence). The CDR3 is CASSLLGLAGGDTQYF. The DNA of the CDR3 is TGTGCCAGCAGCTTATTGGGACTAGCGGGTGGAGATACGCAGTATTTT.

The rearrangement joins TRBV10-3 to TRBJ1-4, with D unclear. Germline CDR1 and CDR2: ENHRY and SYGVKD. V lost 3 bases and J 3 bases, leaving 11 bases between the germline ends. This CDR3 is 15 amino acids long. The CDR3, as DNA: TGTGCCATCAGTGACACCACCGGGGCTAATGAAAAACTGTTTTTT. It is translated as CAISDTTGANEKLFF.

The rearrangement links TRBV12-5 to TRBJ2-7; D might be TRBD1 (5 bases). The CDR3 spans 12 residues. Looked up from germline, CDR1 is LGHNT and CDR2 is FRNRAP. Between the trimmed V and J ends, which lost 5 bases and 4 bases, there was a span of 9 bases. In DNA, the CDR3 is TGTGCTAGTGGTAGACAGAAATACGAGCAGTACTTC. Encoded protein: CASGRQKYEQYF.

Only one count was recorded for this clone. The gene calls are TRBV14 and TRBJ2-1, with TRBD2 matching 11 bases. The J segment lost 9 bases and the V segment lost 4 bases, leaving 5 bases of the junction unmatched. The CDR3 length is 14 residues. Germline lookup yields CDR1 SGHDN and CDR2 FVKESK. CDR3 protein: CASSPRLAGSEQFF. In DNA form, the CDR3 reads TGTGCCAGCAGCCCTAGACTAGCGGGGTCTGAGCAGTTCTTC.

The CDR3 nucleotides are TGCAGCGCGTCAGGGGCGAACACTGAAGCTTTCTTT. It codes for CSASGANTEAFF. The chain recombines TRBV29-1 with TRBJ1-1, with D possibly being TRBD1 (6 bases). This CDR3 comprises 12 residues. Germline-derived CDR1 and CDR2 are SQVTM and ANQGSEA. Trimming took 7 bases from V and 1 from J, leaving 10 bases between them.